The T cell receptor (beta chain) described here comes from a study of memory CD4+ T cells and cytomegalovirus serostatus. This CDR3 has 13 amino acids. CDR1 is SGHDT and CDR2 is YYEEEE in the germline V gene. V was pared by 0 bases and J by 6 bases, with 10 bases between. There are a few counts of this clone. Produced via immunoSEQ multiplex PCR; TCRdb's table is partial and in-frame only. The sample carries around 60,000 clones, approximately 81% recorded once. Single viable CD3+CD4+CD8-CD45RO+ cells were sorted as the memory CD4+ T cells. The sample was memory CD4+ T cells from blood. The source is an adult in good health and CMV-seronegative. Some clones in this sample may be carry-over from other donors' samples. The chain couples TRBV5-6 to TRBJ2-7, with D possibly matching TRBD2 (5 bases). In DNA, the CDR3 is TGTGCCAGCAGCTTGGGCACTAGGCTCGAGCAGTACTTC. It translates to CASSLGTRLEQYF.